This T cell receptor (beta chain) was retrieved from a study of beta chain features in type 1 diabetes. There are a few counts of this clone. Its matching antigen is unknown. The germline CDR1 and CDR2 sequences are SEHNR and FQNEAQ (reference sequence). V lost 5 bases and J lost 9, with 11 bases in between. This CDR3 spans 12 amino acids. Whole-study findings and limits: All four CD4+ subsets of Type 1 diabetes patients contained TCRB CDR3s that were moderately but significantly shorter.

Reverse transcription of all isolated RNA meant that expressed TCRB transcripts were sequenced. Using immunoSEQ multiplex PCR, the repertoire was profiled, and TCRdb retains in-frame clones only, with some absent. The table has over 650,000 clones, about 14% seen once; the top ten hold just under 0.04%. The TCR originated in a man between 18 and 29 years old with type 1 diabetes. Sequencing input: naive CD4+ T cells from blood. This chain links TRBV7-9 with TRBJ1-3, with D hard to call. In DNA form, the CDR3 reads TGTGCCAGCAGCCCCGAACTAGGCACCATATATTTT. This translates into CASSPELGTIYF.